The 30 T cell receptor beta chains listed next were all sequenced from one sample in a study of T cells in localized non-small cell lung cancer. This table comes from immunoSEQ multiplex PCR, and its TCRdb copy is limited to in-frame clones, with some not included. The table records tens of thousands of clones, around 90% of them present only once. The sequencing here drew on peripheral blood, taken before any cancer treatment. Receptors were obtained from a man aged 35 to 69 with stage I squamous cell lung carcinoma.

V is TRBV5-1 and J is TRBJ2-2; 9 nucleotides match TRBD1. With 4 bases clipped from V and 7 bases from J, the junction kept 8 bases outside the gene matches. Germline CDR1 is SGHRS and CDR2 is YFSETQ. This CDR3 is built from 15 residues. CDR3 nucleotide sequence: TGCGCCAGCAGCCCGCGGACAGGGGTCGACGGGGAGCTGTTTTTT. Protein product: CASSPRTGVDGELFF.

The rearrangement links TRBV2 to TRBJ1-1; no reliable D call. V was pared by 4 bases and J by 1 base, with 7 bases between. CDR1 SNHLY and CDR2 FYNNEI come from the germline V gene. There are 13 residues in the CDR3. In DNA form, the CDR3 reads TGTGCCAGCAGTGTTCAAGGGAACACTGAAGCTTTCTTT. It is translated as CASSVQGNTEAFF.

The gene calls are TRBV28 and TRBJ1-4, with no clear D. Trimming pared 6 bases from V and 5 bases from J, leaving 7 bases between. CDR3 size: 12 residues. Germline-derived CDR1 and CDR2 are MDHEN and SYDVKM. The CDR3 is CASSVSNEKLFF. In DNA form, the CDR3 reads TGTGCCAGCAGCGTCTCAAATGAAAAACTGTTTTTT.

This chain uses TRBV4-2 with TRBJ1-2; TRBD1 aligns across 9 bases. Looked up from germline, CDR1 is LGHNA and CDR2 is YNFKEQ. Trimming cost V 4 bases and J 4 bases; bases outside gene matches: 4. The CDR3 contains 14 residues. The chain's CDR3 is CASSPGTGLYGYTF. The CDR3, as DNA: TGTGCCAGCAGCCCCGGGACAGGGCTCTATGGCTACACCTTC.

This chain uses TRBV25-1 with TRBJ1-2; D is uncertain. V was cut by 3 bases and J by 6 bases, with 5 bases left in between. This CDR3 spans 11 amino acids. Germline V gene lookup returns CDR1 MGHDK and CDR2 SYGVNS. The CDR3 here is CASSEYDGYTF. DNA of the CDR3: TGTGCCAGCAGTGAGTACGATGGCTACACCTTC.

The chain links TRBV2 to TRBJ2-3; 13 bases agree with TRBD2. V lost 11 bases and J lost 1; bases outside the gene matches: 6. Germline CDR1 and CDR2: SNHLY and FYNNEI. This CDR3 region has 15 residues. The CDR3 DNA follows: TGTGCCGAGCTAGGGACTAGCGGGGGCACAGATACGCAGTATTTT. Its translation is CAELGTSGGTDTQYF.

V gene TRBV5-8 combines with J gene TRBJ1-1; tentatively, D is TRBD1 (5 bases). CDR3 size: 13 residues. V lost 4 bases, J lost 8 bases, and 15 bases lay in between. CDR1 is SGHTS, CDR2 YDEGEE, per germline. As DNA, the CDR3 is TGTGCCAGCAGCACCCAGGGAGCGGACGAAGCTTTCTTT. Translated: CASSTQGADEAFF.

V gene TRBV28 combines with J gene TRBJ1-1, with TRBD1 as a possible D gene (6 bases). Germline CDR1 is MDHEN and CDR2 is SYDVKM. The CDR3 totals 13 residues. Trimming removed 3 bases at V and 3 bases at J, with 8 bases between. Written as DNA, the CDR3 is TGTGCCAGCAGTTTGGGGGCCGACACTGAAGCTTTCTTT. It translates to CASSLGADTEAFF.

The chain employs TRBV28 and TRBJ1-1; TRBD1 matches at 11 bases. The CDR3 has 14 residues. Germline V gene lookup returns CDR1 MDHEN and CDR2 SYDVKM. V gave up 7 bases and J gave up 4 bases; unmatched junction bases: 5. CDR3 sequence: CASNPGTGGTEAFF. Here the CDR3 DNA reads TGTGCCAGCAACCCCGGGACAGGGGGCACTGAAGCTTTCTTT.

CDR3 loop: CASRQGGASTDTQYF. Written as DNA, the CDR3 is TGTGCCAGCAGACAGGGGGGGGCTAGCACAGATACGCAGTATTTT. The V call is TRBV7-8, the J call TRBJ2-3, with D possibly matching TRBD1 (8 bases). The V end lost 6 bases, the J end lost 0 bases, and 13 bases lay between the germline ends. The V gene's germline CDR1 is SGHVS and CDR2 FQNEAQ. The CDR3 has 15 amino acids.

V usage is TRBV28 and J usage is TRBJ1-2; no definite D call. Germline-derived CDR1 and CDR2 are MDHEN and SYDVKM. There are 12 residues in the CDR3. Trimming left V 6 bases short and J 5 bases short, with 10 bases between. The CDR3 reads CASRTSTYGYTF. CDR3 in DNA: TGTGCCAGCAGGACATCAACGTATGGCTACACCTTC.

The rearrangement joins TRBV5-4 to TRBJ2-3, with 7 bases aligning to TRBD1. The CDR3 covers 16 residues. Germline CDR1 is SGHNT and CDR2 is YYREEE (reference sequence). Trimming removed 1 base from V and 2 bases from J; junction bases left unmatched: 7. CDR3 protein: CASSLLIGTVTDTQYF. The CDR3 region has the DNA TGTGCCAGCAGCTTGTTAATCGGGACAGTCACAGATACGCAGTATTTT.

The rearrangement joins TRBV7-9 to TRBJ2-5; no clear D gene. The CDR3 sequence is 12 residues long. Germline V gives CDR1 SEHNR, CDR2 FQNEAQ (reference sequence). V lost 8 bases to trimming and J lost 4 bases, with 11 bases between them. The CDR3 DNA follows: TGTGCCAGCGCTTGGGGTGGAGAGACCCAGTACTTC. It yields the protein CASAWGGETQYF.

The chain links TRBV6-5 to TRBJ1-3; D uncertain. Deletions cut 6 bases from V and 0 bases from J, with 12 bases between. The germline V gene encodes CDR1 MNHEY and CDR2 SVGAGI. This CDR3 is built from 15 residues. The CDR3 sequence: CASRESVGSGNTIYF. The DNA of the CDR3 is TGTGCCAGCAGGGAATCGGTGGGCTCTGGAAACACCATATATTTT.

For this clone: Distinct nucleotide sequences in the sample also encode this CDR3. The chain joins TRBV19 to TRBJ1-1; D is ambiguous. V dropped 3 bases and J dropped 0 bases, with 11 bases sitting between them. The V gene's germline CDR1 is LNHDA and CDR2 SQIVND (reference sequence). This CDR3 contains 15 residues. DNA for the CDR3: TGTGCCAGTAGTATTTCCCCTTTCATGAACACTGAAGCTTTCTTT. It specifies CASSISPFMNTEAFF.

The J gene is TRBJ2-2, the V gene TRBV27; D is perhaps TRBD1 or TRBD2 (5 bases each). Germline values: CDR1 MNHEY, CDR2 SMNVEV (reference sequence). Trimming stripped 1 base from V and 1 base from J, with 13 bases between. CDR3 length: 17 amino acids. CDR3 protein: CASSLYRGPQNTGELFF. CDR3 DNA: TGTGCCAGCAGTTTATACCGGGGACCGCAGAACACCGGGGAGCTGTTTTTT.

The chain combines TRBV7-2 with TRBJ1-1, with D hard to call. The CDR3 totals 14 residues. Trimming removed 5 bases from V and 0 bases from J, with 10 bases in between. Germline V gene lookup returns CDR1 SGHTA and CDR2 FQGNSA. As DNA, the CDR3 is TGTGCCAGCAGCCCAGGAGGGTTGAACACTGAAGCTTTCTTT. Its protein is CASSPGGLNTEAFF.

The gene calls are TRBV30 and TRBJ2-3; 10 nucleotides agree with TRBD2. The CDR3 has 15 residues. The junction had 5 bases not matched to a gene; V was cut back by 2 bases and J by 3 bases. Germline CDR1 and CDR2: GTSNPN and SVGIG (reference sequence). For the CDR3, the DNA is TGTGCCTGGAGTCTGCTTAGCGGGGGGACAGATACGCAGTATTTT. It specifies CAWSLLSGGTDTQYF.

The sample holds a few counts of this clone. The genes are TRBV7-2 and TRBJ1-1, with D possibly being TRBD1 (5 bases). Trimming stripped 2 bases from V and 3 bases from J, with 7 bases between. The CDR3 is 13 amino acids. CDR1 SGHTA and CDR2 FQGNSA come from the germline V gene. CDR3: CASSLLGDTEAFF. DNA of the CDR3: TGTGCCAGCAGCTTATTAGGGGACACTGAAGCTTTCTTT.

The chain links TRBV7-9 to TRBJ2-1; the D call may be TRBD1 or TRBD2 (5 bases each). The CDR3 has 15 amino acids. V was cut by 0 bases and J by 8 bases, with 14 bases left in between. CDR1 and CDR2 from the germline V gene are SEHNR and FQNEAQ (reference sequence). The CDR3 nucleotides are TGTGCCAGCAGCTTAGCTTCCTTCGGGGCCCATGAGCAGTTCTTC. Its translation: CASSLASFGAHEQFF.

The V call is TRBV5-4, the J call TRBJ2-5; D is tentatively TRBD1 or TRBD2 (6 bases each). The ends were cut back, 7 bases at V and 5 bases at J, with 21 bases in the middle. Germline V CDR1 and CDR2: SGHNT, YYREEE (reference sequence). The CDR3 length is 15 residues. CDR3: CASSGPGADRETQYF. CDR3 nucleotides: TGTGCCAGCTCTGGGCCGGGGGCTGACAGGGAGACCCAGTACTTC.

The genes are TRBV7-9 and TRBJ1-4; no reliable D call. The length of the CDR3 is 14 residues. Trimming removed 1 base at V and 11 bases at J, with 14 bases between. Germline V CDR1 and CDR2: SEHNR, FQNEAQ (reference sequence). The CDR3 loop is CASSLVAGPLKLFF. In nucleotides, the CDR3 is TGTGCCAGCAGCTTAGTCGCAGGTCCCCTTAAACTGTTTTTT.

In nucleotides, the CDR3 is TGTGCCTGGAGTGTTGGGGCCACCGATTCACCCCTCCACTTT. As protein: CAWSVGATDSPLHF. This rearrangement joins TRBV30 to TRBJ1-6, with TRBD1 as a possible D gene (5 bases). The CDR3 loop spans 14 amino acids. V lost 0 bases and J lost 8, with 11 bases in between. The germline CDR1 and CDR2 sequences are GTSNPN and SVGIG (reference sequence).

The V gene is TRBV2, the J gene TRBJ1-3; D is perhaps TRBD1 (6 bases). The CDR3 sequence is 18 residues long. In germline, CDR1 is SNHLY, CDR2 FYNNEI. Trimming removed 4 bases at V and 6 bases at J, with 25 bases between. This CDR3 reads CASSVWAEGVRPTNTIYF. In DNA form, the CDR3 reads TGTGCCAGCAGTGTCTGGGCGGAGGGGGTGAGGCCAACAAACACCATATATTTT.

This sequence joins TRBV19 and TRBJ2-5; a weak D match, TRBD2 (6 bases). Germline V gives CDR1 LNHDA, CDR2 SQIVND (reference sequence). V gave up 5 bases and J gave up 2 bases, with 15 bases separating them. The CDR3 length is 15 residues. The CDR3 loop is CASSSESAGQETQYF. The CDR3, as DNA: TGTGCCAGTAGTTCGGAGAGCGCGGGGCAAGAGACCCAGTACTTC.

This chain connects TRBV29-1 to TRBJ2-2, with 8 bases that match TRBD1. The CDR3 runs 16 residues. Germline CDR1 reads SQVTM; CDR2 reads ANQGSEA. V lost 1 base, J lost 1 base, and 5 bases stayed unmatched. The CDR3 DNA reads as TGCAGCGTTGAAGGCAGGGGGCCTTTGAACACCGGGGAGCTGTTTTTT. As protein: CSVEGRGPLNTGELFF.

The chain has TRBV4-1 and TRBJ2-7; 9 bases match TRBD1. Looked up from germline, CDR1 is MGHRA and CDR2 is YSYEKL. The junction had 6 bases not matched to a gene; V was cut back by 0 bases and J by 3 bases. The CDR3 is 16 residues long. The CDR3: CASSQDPGQGYYEQYF. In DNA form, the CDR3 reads TGCGCCAGCAGCCAAGATCCGGGACAGGGATACTACGAGCAGTACTTC.

The CDR3 region has the DNA TGTGCCTCGGGGCGGGGGAGCTCCTACGAGCAGTACTTC. Residues: CASGRGSSYEQYF. The chain uses TRBV30 and TRBJ2-7, with 7 bases that match TRBD2. Trimming cost V 7 bases and J 0 bases; bases outside gene matches: 6. CDR1 and CDR2 from the germline V gene are GTSNPN and SVGIG (reference sequence). This CDR3 has 13 amino acids. Full variable domain (remainder filled in from reference TRBV30 and TRBJ2-7): SQTIHQWPATLVQPVGSPLSLECTVEGTSNPNLYWYRQAAGRGLQLLFYSVGIGQISSEVPQNLSASRPQDRQFILSSKKLLLSDSGFYLCASGRGSSYEQYFGPGTRLTVT.

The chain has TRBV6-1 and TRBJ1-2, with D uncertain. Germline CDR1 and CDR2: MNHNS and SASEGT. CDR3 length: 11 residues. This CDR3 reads CAALFNYGYTF. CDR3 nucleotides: TGTGCGGCCTTATTTAACTATGGCTACACCTTC.

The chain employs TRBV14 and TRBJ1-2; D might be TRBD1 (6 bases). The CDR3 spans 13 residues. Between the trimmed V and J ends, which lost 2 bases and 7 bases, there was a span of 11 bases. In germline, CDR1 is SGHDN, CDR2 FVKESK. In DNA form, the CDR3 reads TGTGCCAGCAGCCAACGGGGGGCTATTGGCTACACCTTC. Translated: CASSQRGAIGYTF.